This T cell receptor (beta chain) was sequenced in a study of technical replicates of blood from several donors. CDR1 is SGHRS, CDR2 YFSETQ, per germline. V was cut by 1 base and J by 0 bases, with 10 bases left in between. The CDR3 is 15 residues long. The data were produced by immunoSEQ multiplex PCR, yet TCRdb's version contains in-frame clones alone and is incomplete. The data show tens of thousands of clones, approximately 94% seen once. This TCR was recovered from a human donor in good health. V is TRBV5-1 and J is TRBJ1-1, with no clear D. What was sequenced was T cells isolated from PBMCs. This CDR3 reads CASSLRGPLNTEAFF. The CDR3 bases are TGCGCCAGCAGCTTGCGTGGGCCCCTGAACACTGAAGCTTTCTTT.